This TCR beta chain was sequenced during a study of tumor and adjacent non-tumor tissue in lung cancer. The study's findings and limits: Higher tumor TCR diversity was associated with shorter survival.

This sample's RNA came from whole unsorted tissue. The V gene's germline CDR1 is SGHVS and CDR2 FQNEAQ. The CDR3 is 16 residues long. Three rounds of nested PCR, following a modified ARM-PCR protocol, produced the TCRbeta library. TCRdb used MiXCR to reprocess the multiplex PCR reads, holding one entry per CDR3 protein. Altogether about 80,000 distinct CDR3 sequences are present, over 55% being singletons, with the ten largest covering around 9.6%. With regard to this clonotype: The antigen remains undetermined.

The chain carries TRBV7-8 and TRBJ2-3; D is uncertain. TRBJ1-5 explains the end of the DNA better; the J call may be wrong. The sample taken for sequencing was lung tumor tissue. The source is a woman aged 40 to 50 with non-small cell lung cancer. CDR3 sequence reads: CASSLSWSMSTDTQHF. The CDR3 region has the DNA TGTGCCAGCAGTCTTAGCTGGAGTATGAGCACAGATACGCAGCATTTT.